Included here is one T cell receptor beta chain sequence, with context. The antigen is undetermined. These data are taken from a study of blood T cells in healthy people across ages. The donors, healthy Caucasians from Russia, were aged roughly 6 to 100. Isolation recovered at least 6.5 million PBMCs from every sample. Points from the study as a whole: Considered underestimates were the diversity estimates obtained from one million T cells.

The CDR3 is made up of 18 amino acids. V lost 2 bases to trimming and J lost 3 bases; unmatched junction nucleotides: 10. Germline V gene sequence: CDR1 MNHEY, CDR2 SMNVEV (reference sequence). It was with a sample-barcoded 5' primer and a J-beta primer mix that a second PCR of roughly 7 to 12 cycles was run. In TCRdb, the 5' RACE reads were re-called with MiXCR into one record per CDR3 protein. The repertoire has over a million distinct CDR3 sequences, roughly 45% of them found once; the top ten carry under 20%. V usage is TRBV27 and J usage is TRBJ2-1; 10 bases agree with TRBD2. The receptor's source is a woman aged 55-69 years in good health. The sample comprised blood. The CDR3 DNA reads as TGTGCCAGCAGTTTACCCCCTAGCGGGAGAGGAAGCTACAATGAGCAGTTCTTC. Translated: CASSLPPSGRGSYNEQFF.